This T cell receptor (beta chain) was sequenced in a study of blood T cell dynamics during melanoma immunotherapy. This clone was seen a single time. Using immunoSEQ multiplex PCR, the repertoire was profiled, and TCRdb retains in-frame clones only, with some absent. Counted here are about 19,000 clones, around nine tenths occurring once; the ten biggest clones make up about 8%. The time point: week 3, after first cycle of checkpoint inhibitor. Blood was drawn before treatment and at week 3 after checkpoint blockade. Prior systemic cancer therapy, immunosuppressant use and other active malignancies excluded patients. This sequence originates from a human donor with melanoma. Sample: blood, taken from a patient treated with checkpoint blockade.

CDR3 bases: TGTGCCAGCAGCTGGGCGGGGGGCTCTGGGGCCAACGTCCTGACTTTC. Translation: CASSWAGGSGANVLTF. V is TRBV7-6 and J is TRBJ2-6, with TRBD2 identical over 8 bases. CDR1 SGHVS and CDR2 FNYEAQ come from the germline V gene. This CDR3 has 16 amino acids. V shed 4 bases, J shed 0 bases, and the junction held 2 bases outside the gene matches. The full variable domain, in which reference TRBV7-6 and TRBJ2-6 provide the parts outside the CDR3, is GAGVSQSPRYKVTKRGQDVALRCDPISGHVSLYWYRQALGQGPEFLTYFNYEAQQDKSGLPNDRFSAERPEGSISTLTIQRTEQRDSAMYRCASSWAGGSGANVLTFGAGSRLTVL.